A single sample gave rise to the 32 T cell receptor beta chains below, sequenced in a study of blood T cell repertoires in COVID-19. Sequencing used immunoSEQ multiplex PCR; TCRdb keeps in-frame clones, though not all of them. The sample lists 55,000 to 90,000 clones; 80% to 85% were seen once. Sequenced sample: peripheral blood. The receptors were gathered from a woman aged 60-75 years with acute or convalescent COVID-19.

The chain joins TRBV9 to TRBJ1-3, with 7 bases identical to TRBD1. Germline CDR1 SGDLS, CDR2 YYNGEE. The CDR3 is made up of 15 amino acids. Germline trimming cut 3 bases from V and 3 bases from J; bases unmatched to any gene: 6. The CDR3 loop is CASSARGQVGNTIYF. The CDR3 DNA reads TGTGCCAGCAGCGCGAGGGGGCAAGTTGGAAACACCATATATTTT.

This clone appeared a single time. The CDR3 here is CASSEARDPGLAGTGELFF. The CDR3 DNA sequence: TGTGCCAGCAGTGAAGCAAGAGATCCCGGACTAGCGGGGACCGGGGAGCTGTTTTTT. V usage is TRBV2 and J usage is TRBJ2-2, with 12 bases aligning to TRBD2. V dropped 0 bases and J dropped 5; count of bases not matched to a gene: 10. This CDR3 has 19 residues. From germline, CDR1 is SNHLY and CDR2 FYNNEI.

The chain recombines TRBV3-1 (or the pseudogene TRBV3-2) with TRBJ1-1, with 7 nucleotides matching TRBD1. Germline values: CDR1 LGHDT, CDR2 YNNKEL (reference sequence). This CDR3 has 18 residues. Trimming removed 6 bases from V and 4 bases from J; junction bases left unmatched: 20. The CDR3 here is CASSRIRTGGVSGTEAFF. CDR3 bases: TGTGCCAGCAGTCGTATTCGGACAGGAGGGGTGAGCGGCACTGAAGCTTTCTTT.

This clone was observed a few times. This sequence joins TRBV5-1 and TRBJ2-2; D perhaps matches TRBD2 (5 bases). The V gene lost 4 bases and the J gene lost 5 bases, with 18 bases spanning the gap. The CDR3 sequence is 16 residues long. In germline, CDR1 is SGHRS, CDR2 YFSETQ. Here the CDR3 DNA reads TGCGCCAGCAGCCTCGGGTTATACGAGGGTACCGGGGAGCTGTTTTTT. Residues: CASSLGLYEGTGELFF. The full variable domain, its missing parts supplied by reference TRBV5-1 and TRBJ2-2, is KAGVTQTPRYLIKTRGQQVTLSCSPISGHRSVSWYQQTPGQGLQFLFEYFSETQRNKGNFPGRFSGRQFSNSRSEMNVSTLELGDSALYLCASSLGLYEGTGELFFGEGSRLTVL.

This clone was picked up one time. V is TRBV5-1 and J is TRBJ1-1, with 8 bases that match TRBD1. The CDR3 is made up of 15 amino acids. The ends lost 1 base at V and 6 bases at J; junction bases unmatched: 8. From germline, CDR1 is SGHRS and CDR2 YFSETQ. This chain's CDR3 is CASSLSAGGTSEAFF. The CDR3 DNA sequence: TGCGCCAGCAGCTTGTCGGCAGGGGGCACGTCTGAAGCTTTCTTT.

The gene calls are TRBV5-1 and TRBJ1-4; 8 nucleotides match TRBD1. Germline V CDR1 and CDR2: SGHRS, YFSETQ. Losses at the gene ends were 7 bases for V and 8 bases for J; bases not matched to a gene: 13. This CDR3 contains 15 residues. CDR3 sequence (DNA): TGCGCCAGCGGATTGCAGGGGGCGCAGGCCGAAAAACTGTTTTTT. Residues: CASGLQGAQAEKLFF.

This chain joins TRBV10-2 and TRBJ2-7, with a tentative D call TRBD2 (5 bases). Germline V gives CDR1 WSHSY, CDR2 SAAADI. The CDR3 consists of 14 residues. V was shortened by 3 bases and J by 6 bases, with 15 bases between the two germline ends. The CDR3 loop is CASSDYGVGGEQYF. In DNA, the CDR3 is TGCGCCAGCAGTGATTACGGGGTAGGTGGCGAGCAGTACTTC.

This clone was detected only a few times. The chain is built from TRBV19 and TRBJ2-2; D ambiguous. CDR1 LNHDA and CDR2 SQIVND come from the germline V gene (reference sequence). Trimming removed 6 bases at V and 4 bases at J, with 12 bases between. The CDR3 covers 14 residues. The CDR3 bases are TGTGCCAGTAGGACATCGCCTATCACCGGGGAGCTGTTTTTT. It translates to CASRTSPITGELFF. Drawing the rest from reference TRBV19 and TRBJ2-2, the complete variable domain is DGGITQSPKYLFRKEGQNVTLSCEQNLNHDAMYWYRQDPGQGLRLIYYSQIVNDFQKGDIAEGYSVSREKKESFPLTVTSAQKNPTAFYLCASRTSPITGELFFGEGSRLTVL.

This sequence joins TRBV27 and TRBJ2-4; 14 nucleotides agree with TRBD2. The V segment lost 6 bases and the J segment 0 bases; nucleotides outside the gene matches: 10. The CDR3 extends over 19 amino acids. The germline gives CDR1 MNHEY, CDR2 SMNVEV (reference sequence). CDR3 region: CASSPGQGLAGVAKNIQYF. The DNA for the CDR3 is TGTGCCAGCAGCCCCGGGCAGGGACTAGCGGGGGTAGCCAAAAACATTCAGTACTTC.

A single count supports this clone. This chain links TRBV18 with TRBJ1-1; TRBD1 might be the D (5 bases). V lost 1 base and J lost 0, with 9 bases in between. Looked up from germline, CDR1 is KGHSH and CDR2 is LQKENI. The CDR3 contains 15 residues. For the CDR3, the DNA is TGTGCCAGCTCACCACAGGGGTACCTGAACACTGAAGCTTTCTTT. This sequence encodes CASSPQGYLNTEAFF.

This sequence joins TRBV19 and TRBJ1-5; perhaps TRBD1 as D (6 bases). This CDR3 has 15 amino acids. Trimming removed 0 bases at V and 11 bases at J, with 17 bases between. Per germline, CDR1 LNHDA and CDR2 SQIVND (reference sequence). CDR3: CASSIDTGPVGTQHF. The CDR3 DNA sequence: TGTGCCAGTAGTATAGACACAGGGCCCGTCGGGACCCAGCATTTT. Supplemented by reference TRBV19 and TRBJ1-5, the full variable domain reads DGGITQSPKYLFRKEGQNVTLSCEQNLNHDAMYWYRQDPGQGLRLIYYSQIVNDFQKGDIAEGYSVSREKKESFPLTVTSAQKNPTAFYLCASSIDTGPVGTQHFGDGTRLSIL.

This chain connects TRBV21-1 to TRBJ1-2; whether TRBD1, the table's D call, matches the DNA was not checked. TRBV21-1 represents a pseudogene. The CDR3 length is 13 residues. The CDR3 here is CASSFTGGRGYTF. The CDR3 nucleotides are TGTGCCAGCAGCTTCACAGGGGGCCGCGGCTACACCTTC.

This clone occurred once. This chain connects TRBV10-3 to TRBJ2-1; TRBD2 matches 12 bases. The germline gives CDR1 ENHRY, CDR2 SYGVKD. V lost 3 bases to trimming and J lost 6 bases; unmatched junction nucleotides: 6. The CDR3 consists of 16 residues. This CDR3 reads CAISDQLAGGRNEQFF. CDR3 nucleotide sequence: TGTGCCATCAGTGACCAGCTAGCGGGGGGGCGCAATGAGCAGTTCTTC.

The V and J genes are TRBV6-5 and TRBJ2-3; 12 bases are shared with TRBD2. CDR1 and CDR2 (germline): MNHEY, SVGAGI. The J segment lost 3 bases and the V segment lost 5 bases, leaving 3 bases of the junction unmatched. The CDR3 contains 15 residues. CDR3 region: CASSPSGGGTDTQYF. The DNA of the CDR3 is TGTGCCAGCAGTCCTAGCGGGGGGGGGACAGATACGCAGTATTTT.

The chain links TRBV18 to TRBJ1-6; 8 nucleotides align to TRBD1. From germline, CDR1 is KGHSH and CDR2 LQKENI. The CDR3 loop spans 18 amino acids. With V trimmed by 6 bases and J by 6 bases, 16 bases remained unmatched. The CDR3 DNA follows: TGTGCCAGCTCCCCAATCCAGGGGGCGGCCTCCCGTAATTCACCCCTCCACTTT. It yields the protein CASSPIQGAASRNSPLHF. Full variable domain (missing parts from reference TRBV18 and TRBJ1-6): NAGVMQNPRHLVRRRGQEARLRCSPMKGHSHVYWYRQLPEEGLKFMVYLQKENIIDESGMPKERFSAEFPKEGPSILRIQQVVRGDSAAYFCASSPIQGAASRNSPLHFGNGTRLTVT.

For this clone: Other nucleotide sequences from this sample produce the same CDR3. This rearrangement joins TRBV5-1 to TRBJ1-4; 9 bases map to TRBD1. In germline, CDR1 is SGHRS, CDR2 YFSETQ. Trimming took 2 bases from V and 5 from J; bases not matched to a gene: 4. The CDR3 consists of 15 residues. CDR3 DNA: TGCGCCAGCAGCTTAGGGGACAGGGTAAATGAAAAACTGTTTTTT. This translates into CASSLGDRVNEKLFF.

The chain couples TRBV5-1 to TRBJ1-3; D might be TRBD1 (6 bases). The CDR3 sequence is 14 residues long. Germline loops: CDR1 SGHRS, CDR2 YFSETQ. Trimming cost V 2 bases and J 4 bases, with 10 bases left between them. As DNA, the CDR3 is TGCGCCAGCAGCTTACAGGGAAGCGGAAACACCATATATTTT. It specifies CASSLQGSGNTIYF.

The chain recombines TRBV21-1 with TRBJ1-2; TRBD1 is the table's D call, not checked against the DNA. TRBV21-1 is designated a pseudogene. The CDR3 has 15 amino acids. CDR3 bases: TGTGCCAACAACCCCCTTATTACAGGTTACTATGGCTACACCTTC. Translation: CANNPLITGYYGYTF.

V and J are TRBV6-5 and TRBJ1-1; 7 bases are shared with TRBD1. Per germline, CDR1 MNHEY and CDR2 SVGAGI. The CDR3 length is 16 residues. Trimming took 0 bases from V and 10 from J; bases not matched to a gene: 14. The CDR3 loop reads CASSYSPRDSTWGAFF. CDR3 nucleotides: TGTGCCAGCAGTTACTCCCCTCGGGACAGCACCTGGGGAGCTTTCTTT.

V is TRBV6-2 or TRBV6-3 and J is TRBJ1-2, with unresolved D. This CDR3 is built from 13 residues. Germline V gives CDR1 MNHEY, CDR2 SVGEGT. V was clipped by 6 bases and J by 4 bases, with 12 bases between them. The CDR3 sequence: CASSFDSIYGYTF. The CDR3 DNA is TGTGCCAGCAGCTTCGACTCAATCTATGGCTACACCTTC.

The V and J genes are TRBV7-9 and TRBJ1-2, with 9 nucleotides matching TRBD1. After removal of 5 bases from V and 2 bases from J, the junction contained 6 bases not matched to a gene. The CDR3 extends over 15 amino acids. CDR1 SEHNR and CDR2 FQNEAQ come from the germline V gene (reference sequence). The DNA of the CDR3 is TGTGCCAGCAGCCCCGGGACAGGGAAGAACTATGGCTACACCTTC. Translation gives CASSPGTGKNYGYTF.

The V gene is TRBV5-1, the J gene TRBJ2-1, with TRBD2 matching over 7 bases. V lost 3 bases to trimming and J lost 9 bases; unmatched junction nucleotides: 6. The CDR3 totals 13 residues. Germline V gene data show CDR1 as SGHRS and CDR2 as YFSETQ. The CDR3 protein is CASSSPGGREQFF. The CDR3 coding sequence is TGCGCCAGCAGCTCGCCGGGGGGACGTGAGCAGTTCTTC.

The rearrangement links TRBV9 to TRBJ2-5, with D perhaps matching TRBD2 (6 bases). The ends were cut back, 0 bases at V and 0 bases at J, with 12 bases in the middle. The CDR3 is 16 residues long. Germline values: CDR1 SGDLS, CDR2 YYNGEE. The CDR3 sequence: CASSVAAGRNQETQYF. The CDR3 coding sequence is TGTGCCAGCAGCGTAGCGGCGGGACGGAACCAAGAGACCCAGTACTTC.

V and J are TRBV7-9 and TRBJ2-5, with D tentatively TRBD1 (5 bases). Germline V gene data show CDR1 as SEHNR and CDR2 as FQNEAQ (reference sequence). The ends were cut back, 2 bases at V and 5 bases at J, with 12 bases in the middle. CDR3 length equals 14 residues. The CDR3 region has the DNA TGTGCCAGCAGCTTATTTCAGGGCCAGGAGACCCAGTACTTC. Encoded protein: CASSLFQGQETQYF.

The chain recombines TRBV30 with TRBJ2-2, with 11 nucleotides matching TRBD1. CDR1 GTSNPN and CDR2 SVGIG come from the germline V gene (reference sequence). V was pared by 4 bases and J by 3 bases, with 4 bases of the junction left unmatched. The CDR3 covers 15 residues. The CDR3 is CAWNKGQGDTGELFF. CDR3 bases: TGTGCCTGGAACAAGGGACAGGGGGACACCGGGGAGCTGTTTTTT.

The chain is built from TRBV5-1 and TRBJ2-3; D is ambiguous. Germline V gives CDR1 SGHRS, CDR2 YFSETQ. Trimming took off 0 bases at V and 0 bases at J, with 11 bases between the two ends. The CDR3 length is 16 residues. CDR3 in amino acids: CASSLDGGLSTDTQYF. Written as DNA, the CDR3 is TGCGCCAGCAGCTTGGATGGTGGGCTTAGCACAGATACGCAGTATTTT.

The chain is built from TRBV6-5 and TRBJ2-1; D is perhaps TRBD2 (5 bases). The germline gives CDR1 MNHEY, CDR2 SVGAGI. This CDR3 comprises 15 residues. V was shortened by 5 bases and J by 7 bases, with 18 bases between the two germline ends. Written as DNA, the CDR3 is TGTGCCAGCAGTACCATGCCTGCCCCGGGGAATGAGCAGTTCTTC. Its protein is CASSTMPAPGNEQFF.

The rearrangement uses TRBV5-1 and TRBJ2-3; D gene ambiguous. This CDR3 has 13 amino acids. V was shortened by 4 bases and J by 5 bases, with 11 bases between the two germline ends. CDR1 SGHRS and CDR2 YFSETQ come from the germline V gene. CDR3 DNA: TGCGCCAGCAGCGAACGTACCGGAGATACGCAGTATTTT. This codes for CASSERTGDTQYF.

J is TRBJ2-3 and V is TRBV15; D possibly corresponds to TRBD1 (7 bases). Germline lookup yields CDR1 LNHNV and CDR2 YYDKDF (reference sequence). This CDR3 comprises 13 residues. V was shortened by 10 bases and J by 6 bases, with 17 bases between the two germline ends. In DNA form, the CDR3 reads TGTGCCATCAAGGAGGGGGCAGCGGATACGCAGTATTTT. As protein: CAIKEGAADTQYF. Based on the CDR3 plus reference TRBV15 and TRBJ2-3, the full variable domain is DAMVIQNPRYQVTQFGKPVTLSCSQTLNHNVMYWYQQKSSQAPKLLFHYYDKDFNNEADTPDNFQSRRPNTSFCFLDIRSPGLGDTAMYLCAIKEGAADTQYFGPGTRLTVL.

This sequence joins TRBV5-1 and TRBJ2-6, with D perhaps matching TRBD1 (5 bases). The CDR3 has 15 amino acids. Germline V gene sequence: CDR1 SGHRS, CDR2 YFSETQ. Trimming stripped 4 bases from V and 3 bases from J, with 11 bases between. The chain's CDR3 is CASSVQTVGANVLTF. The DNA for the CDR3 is TGCGCCAGCAGCGTACAGACAGTTGGGGCCAACGTCCTGACTTTC.

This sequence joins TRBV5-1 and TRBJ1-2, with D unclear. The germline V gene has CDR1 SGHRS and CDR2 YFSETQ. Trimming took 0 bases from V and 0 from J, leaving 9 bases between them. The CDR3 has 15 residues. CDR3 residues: CASSLEREANYGYTF. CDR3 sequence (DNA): TGCGCCAGCAGCTTGGAGCGAGAAGCTAACTATGGCTACACCTTC.

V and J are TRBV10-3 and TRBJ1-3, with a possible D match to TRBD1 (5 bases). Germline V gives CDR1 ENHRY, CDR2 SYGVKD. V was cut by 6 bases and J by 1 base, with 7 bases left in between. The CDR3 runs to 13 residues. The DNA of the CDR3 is TGTGCCATCAGCCAGGGATCTGGAAACACCATATATTTT. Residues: CAISQGSGNTIYF.